This T cell receptor (beta chain) emerged from a study of T cell repertoires in cytomegalovirus infection. The wider study: Public TCR beta signature analysis indicated the presence of both CMV infection and matching HLA type. Broader study findings: Dominating the ex vivo response were TCR beta clonotypes that were CMV-specific and HLA-C-restricted. Totalled public TCR beta family frequency picked out people who carried CMV plus the relevant HLA.

TCRdb independently ran MiXCR on the reads; one entry per CDR3 protein. The sample consists of about 740,000 distinct CDR3 sequences, roughly 36% of them appearing once. In the case of this clonotype: Its target is unknown. This is likely a read error, given that the CDR3 carries no conserved phenylalanine or tryptophan at its end. It is unclear where the CDR3 begins or ends on the DNA, so no DNA is shown, and the CDR3 is as TCRdb lists it.

From germline, CDR1 is SGHVS and CDR2 FNYEAQ. Inclusive of both ends, the CDR3 amounts to 15 amino acids. V usage is TRBV7-6 and J usage is TRBJ2-1; no DNA check was done on the table's D call, TRBD1. This clonotype was obtained from a human donor in good health (CMV status not recorded). Some clones in this sample may be carry-over from other donors' samples. Sequences were obtained from PBMCs. The CDR3 region is CASSLARGTDNEQLL.